These 3 T cell receptor beta chains came from one sample sequenced in a study of shared clonotypes between healthy human individuals (dated by TCRdb to 2020 to 2021). CD8 naive samples were obtained by positive selection for CCR7 among CD45RO-negative cells, yielding a CD45RA+CCR7+ population from which TemRA cells were excluded. The library was generated by the immunoSEQ multiplex PCR assay. TCRdb took this table from immuneACCESS and kept in-frame rearrangements with V and J called. Such tables lack part of the clones; where checked against another copy, unresolved V genes explain under half of the gap, and the rest is unexplained. The sample table records around 620,000 clones; roughly 96% of these occur just once. About 0.11% of the sample comes from the top ten. The sample comprised naive CD8+ T cells sorted from blood. Reading the label with the study, this specimen's cell subset or site is: CD45RA+CCR7+. The receptor set was obtained from a woman under 40 in good health.

V is TRBV19 and J is TRBJ2-2; D possibly corresponds to TRBD1 (5 bases). Trimming left V 7 bases short and J 4 bases short, with 7 bases between. Germline V gene data show CDR1 as LNHDA and CDR2 as SQIVND (reference sequence). The CDR3 is 12 residues long. CDR3 DNA sequence: TGTGCCAGTATGCAGGGCACCGGGGAGCTGTTTTTT. As protein: CASMQGTGELFF.

The CDR3: CASSVGALADSYEQYF. As DNA, the CDR3 is TGTGCCAGCAGCGTAGGCGCACTAGCGGACTCCTACGAGCAGTACTTC. This rearrangement joins TRBV9 to TRBJ2-7; 8 bases map to TRBD2. The germline CDR1 and CDR2 sequences are SGDLS and YYNGEE. This CDR3 is built from 16 residues. V was clipped by 0 bases and J by 0 bases; unmatched bases: 5.

This clone showed up just a few times. This chain joins TRBV10-1 and TRBJ1-5; D not resolved. Deletions cut 2 bases from V and 2 bases from J, with 4 bases between. The CDR3 totals 13 residues. The germline V gene encodes CDR1 WNHNN and CDR2 SYGVQD (reference sequence). The CDR3 nucleotides read TGCGCCAGCAGTGAGACAGGCAATCAGCCCCAGCATTTT. Translated: CASSETGNQPQHF.